What follows are 21 T cell receptor beta chains derived from one specimen sequenced in a study of beta chain features in type 1 diabetes. Their cognate antigens are unknown. The whole isolated RNA underwent reverse transcription, so sequencing captured expressed TCRB transcripts. Libraries were prepared by immunoSEQ multiplex PCR; TCRdb keeps only in-frame clonotypes and omits some of them. Among approximately 50,000 clones, 55% to 80% were seen once, and the ten largest hold 0.29%. Study conclusions and caveats: Shorter TCRB CDR3s, moderately but significantly so, marked every one of the four CD4+ subsets in Type 1 diabetes patients.

Specimen: stem cell memory CD4+ T cells from blood. These receptors all come from a woman in her 30s with type 1 diabetes.

There are a few counts of this clone. This chain links TRBV23-1 with TRBJ2-5, with 8 bases that match TRBD2. TRBV23-1 is an ORF for which the function is uncertain. The CDR3 has 15 amino acids. The trim removed 1 base at V and 5 bases at J, leaving 6 bases unmatched. CDR3 DNA: TGCGCCAGCAGTCAATGGAAGCGGGAGCAGGAGACCCAGTACTTC. As protein: CASSQWKREQETQYF.

The chain joins TRBV27 to TRBJ1-1; D is unresolved. Germline V gene lookup returns CDR1 MNHEY and CDR2 SMNVEV (reference sequence). The V end lost 3 bases, the J end lost 2 bases, and 10 bases lay between the germline ends. The CDR3 consists of 14 residues. For the CDR3, the DNA is TGTGCCAGCAGTTTTATGGCTTATAACACTGAAGCTTTCTTT. It specifies CASSFMAYNTEAFF.

Only one count was recorded for this clone. The J gene is TRBJ2-1, the V gene TRBV5-1; TRBD1 matches at 8 bases. This CDR3 has 17 residues. V dropped 0 bases and J dropped 2; count of bases not matched to a gene: 7. CDR1 and CDR2 (germline): SGHRS, YFSETQ. Here the CDR3 reads CASSLALAGGAYNEQFF. The CDR3 nucleotides read TGCGCCAGCAGCTTGGCCCTGGCAGGGGGCGCCTACAATGAGCAGTTCTTC.

V usage is TRBV5-4 and J usage is TRBJ2-5; D gene ambiguous. CDR3 length: 13 amino acids. Germline lookup yields CDR1 SGHNT and CDR2 YYREEE (reference sequence). V lost 1 base and J 4 bases, leaving 8 bases between the germline ends. Here the CDR3 DNA reads TGTGCCAGCAGCTTGCCTCAGTTAGAGACCCAGTACTTC. This gives the protein CASSLPQLETQYF.

The V call is TRBV28, the J call TRBJ2-5; no clear D. Trimming cost V 5 bases and J 5 bases, with 24 bases left between them. The CDR3 sequence is 17 residues long. Germline lookup yields CDR1 MDHEN and CDR2 SYDVKM. CDR3 nucleotides: TGTGCCAGCAGTCCCTTTACATCCAGTGATCTCGTCGAGACCCAGTACTTC. As protein: CASSPFTSSDLVETQYF.

This clone appeared a few times. The rearrangement joins TRBV2 to TRBJ1-1, with D possibly being TRBD1 (6 bases). V gave up 6 bases and J gave up 1 base, with 9 bases separating them. From germline, CDR1 is SNHLY and CDR2 FYNNEI. The CDR3 totals 13 residues. The CDR3 coding sequence is TGTGCCAGCAGCCCAGGGGAGAACACTGAAGCTTTCTTT. This translates into CASSPGENTEAFF.

This clone was seen only once. The genes are TRBV2 and TRBJ2-3, with D tentatively TRBD2 (6 bases). CDR1 is SNHLY, CDR2 FYNNEI, per germline. The germline V and J ends were trimmed by 4 bases and 2 bases, with 16 bases remaining between them. This CDR3 has 16 residues. As DNA, the CDR3 is TGTGCCAGCAGTGCAAACCGGGACTCCCCCACAGATACGCAGTATTTT. Its translation: CASSANRDSPTDTQYF.

The chain carries TRBV4-1 and TRBJ1-3; a weak D match, TRBD1 (6 bases). CDR3 length equals 17 residues. Per germline, CDR1 MGHRA and CDR2 YSYEKL. With 4 bases removed from V and 4 bases from J, the gap between germline ends came to 20 bases. The CDR3 bases are TGCGCCAGCAGCCCCGGCAGGGGTCGAGATTTGGGAAACACCATATATTTT. Translation: CASSPGRGRDLGNTIYF.

The chain combines TRBV18 with TRBJ2-3; 7 bases are a match to TRBD1. This CDR3 is 16 amino acids long. Germline CDR1 reads KGHSH; CDR2 reads LQKENI. The ends lost 4 bases at V and 3 bases at J; junction bases unmatched: 10. The CDR3: CASSRGAPGGTDTQYF. The CDR3 DNA is TGTGCCAGCTCACGAGGGGCCCCAGGGGGAACAGATACGCAGTATTTT.

The chain has TRBV7-9 and TRBJ2-1; D perhaps matches TRBD1 (6 bases). The CDR3 contains 14 residues. Germline V lookup: CDR1 SEHNR, CDR2 FQNEAQ (reference sequence). The germline V and J ends were trimmed by 5 bases and 6 bases, with 14 bases remaining between them. The CDR3 bases are TGTGCCAGCAGCCTCCAGGGGTTGGGCAATGAGCAGTTCTTC. This translates into CASSLQGLGNEQFF.

The sample holds a few counts of this clone. The chain carries TRBV28 and TRBJ2-5; the D is unclear. The CDR3 is 12 amino acids. CDR1 is MDHEN, CDR2 SYDVKM, per germline. With 6 bases removed from V and 5 bases from J, the gap between germline ends came to 10 bases. The CDR3 protein is CASSLPFETQYF. DNA of the CDR3: TGTGCCAGCAGCTTACCCTTCGAGACCCAGTACTTC.

This clone was detected a few times. The chain has TRBV2 and TRBJ2-3; 7 bases fit TRBD2. This CDR3 region has 15 residues. V gave up 3 bases and J gave up 4 bases; unmatched junction bases: 7. Germline loops: CDR1 SNHLY, CDR2 FYNNEI. CDR3: CASSDPAGVPDTQYF. CDR3 sequence (DNA): TGTGCCAGCAGTGACCCGGCGGGAGTCCCAGATACGCAGTATTTT.

This chain links TRBV29-1 with TRBJ1-1; unclear D gene. CDR1 and CDR2 (germline): SQVTM, ANQGSEA. The CDR3 spans 12 residues. Trimming removed 7 bases from V and 5 bases from J, with 14 bases in between. The CDR3 is CSGGDPETEAFF. The CDR3 nucleotides read TGCAGCGGGGGAGATCCTGAGACTGAAGCTTTCTTT.

This chain joins TRBV5-4 and TRBJ2-1; 10 nucleotides line up with TRBD2. CDR1 is SGHNT and CDR2 is YYREEE in the germline V gene (reference sequence). The CDR3 runs to 15 residues. V lost 3 bases to trimming and J lost 8 bases; unmatched junction nucleotides: 8. CDR3 coding DNA: TGTGCCAGCAGCTCTAGCGGGAGAATCTTCGATGAGCAGTTCTTC. It specifies CASSSSGRIFDEQFF.

J is TRBJ1-2 and V is TRBV2; 7 bases align to TRBD1. Germline CDR1 SNHLY, CDR2 FYNNEI. The CDR3 totals 12 residues. Trimming removed 6 bases from V and 7 bases from J; junction bases left unmatched: 5. The CDR3 nucleotides are TGTGCCAGCAGCCCAGGGGGTCGTGGCTACACCTTC. It is translated as CASSPGGRGYTF. The full variable domain, completed using reference TRBV2 and TRBJ1-2, is EPEVTQTPSHQVTQMGQEVILRCVPISNHLYFYWYRQILGQKVEFLVSFYNNEISEKSEIFDDQFSVERPDGSNFTLKIRSTKLEDSAMYFCASSPGGRGYTFGSGTRLTVV.

DNA of the CDR3: TGCGCCAGCAGATTAGCCGGGACAGCCAGCTCCTACGAGCAGTACTTC. It is translated as CASRLAGTASSYEQYF. The V gene is TRBV5-1, the J gene TRBJ2-7; 7 nucleotides align to TRBD1. J gave up 0 bases and V 5 bases, and 11 bases lay outside the gene matches. The CDR3 is made up of 16 amino acids. Germline assignment: CDR1 SGHRS and CDR2 YFSETQ.

The V and J genes are TRBV29-1 and TRBJ2-6; D not resolved. CDR1 is SQVTM, CDR2 ANQGSEA, per germline. The length of the CDR3 is 13 residues. Trimming took off 5 bases at V and 0 bases at J, with 5 bases between the two ends. The CDR3 DNA is TGCAGCGTTATAGTCTCTGGGGCCAACGTCCTGACTTTC. Encoded protein: CSVIVSGANVLTF.

Comments on this clone: No DNA is shown, since the ends of the CDR3 on it are uncertain; the CDR3 is the one TCRdb lists. This chain uses TRBV10-3 with TRBJ2-4; no DNA check was done on the table's D call, TRBD1. Both ends counted, the CDR3 spans 14 residues. Per the germline V gene, CDR1 is ENHRY and CDR2 is SYGVKD. The CDR3 here is CAISTSDRLHIQYF.

This sequence joins TRBV5-1 and TRBJ1-2; 11 bases fit TRBD1. Germline lookup yields CDR1 SGHRS and CDR2 YFSETQ. Unmatched junction bases numbered 6, after V lost 5 bases and J lost 3 bases. The length of the CDR3 is 15 residues. CDR3 amino acids: CASSGQGASDYGYTF. Written as DNA, the CDR3 is TGCGCCAGCAGTGGACAGGGGGCGTCGGACTATGGCTACACCTTC.

The table lists this clone with a few counts. The CDR3 region has the DNA TGTGCCAGCAGGATTAGGACAAGCGGGGATCAGCCCCAGCATTTT. This gives the protein CASRIRTSGDQPQHF. The V and J genes are TRBV2 and TRBJ1-5, with D perhaps matching TRBD1 (5 bases). The germline V gene has CDR1 SNHLY and CDR2 FYNNEI. The CDR3 is made up of 15 amino acids. V was clipped by 6 bases and J by 5 bases, with 17 bases between them.

The chain is built from TRBV4-1 and TRBJ2-7; D is perhaps TRBD1 (6 bases). The CDR3 loop spans 15 amino acids. The germline CDR1 and CDR2 sequences are MGHRA and YSYEKL. V shed 0 bases and J shed 0 bases, with 9 bases lying between them. CDR3 DNA sequence: TGCGCCAGCAGCCAAGAGGGACACAACTCCTACGAGCAGTACTTC. Its protein is CASSQEGHNSYEQYF.